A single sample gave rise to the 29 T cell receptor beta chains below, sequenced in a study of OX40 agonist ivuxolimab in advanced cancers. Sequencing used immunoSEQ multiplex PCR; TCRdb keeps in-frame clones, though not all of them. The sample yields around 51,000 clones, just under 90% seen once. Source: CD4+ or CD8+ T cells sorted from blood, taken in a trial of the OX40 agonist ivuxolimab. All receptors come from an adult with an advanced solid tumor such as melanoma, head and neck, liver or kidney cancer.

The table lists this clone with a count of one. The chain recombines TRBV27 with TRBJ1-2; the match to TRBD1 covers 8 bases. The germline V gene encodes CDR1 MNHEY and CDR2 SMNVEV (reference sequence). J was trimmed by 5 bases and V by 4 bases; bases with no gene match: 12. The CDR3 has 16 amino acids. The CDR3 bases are TGTGCCAGCAGTTCATGGACAGGGAGGTCTGGGTATGGCTACACCTTC. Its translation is CASSSWTGRSGYGYTF.

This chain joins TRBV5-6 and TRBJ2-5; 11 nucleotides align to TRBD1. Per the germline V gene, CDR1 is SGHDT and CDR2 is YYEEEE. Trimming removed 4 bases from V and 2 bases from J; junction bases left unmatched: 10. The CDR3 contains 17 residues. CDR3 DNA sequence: TGTGCCAGCAGCCGACCCGGGACAGGGGGGACTCAAGAGACCCAGTACTTC. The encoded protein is CASSRPGTGGTQETQYF.

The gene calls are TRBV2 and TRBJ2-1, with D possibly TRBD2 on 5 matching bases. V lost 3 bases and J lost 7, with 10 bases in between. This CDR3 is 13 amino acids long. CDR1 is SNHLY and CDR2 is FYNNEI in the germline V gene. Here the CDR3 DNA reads TGTGCCAGCAGTGACCCCGGGGAAAATGAGCAGTTCTTC. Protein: CASSDPGENEQFF. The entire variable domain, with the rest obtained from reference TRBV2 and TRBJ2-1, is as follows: EPEVTQTPSHQVTQMGQEVILRCVPISNHLYFYWYRQILGQKVEFLVSFYNNEISEKSEIFDDQFSVERPDGSNFTLKIRSTKLEDSAMYFCASSDPGENEQFFGPGTRLTVL.

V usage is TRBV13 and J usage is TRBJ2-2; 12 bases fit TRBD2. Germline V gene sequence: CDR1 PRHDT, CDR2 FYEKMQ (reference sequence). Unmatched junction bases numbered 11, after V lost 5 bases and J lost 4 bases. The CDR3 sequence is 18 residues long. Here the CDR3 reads CASSRGGRLAGVTGELFF. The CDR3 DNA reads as TGTGCCAGCAGCCGAGGGGGGCGACTAGCGGGAGTCACCGGGGAGCTGTTTTTT.

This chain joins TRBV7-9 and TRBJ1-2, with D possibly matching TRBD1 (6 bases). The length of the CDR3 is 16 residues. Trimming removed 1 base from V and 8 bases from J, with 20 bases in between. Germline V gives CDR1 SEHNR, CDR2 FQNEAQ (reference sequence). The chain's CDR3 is CASSLELPTQGRGYTF. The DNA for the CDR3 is TGTGCCAGCAGCTTAGAGCTGCCGACACAGGGCAGAGGCTACACCTTC.

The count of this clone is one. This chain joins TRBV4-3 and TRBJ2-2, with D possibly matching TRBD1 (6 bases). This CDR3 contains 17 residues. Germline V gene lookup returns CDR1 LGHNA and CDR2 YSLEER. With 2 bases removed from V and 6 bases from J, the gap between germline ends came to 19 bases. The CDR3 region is CASSQNRGHLSAGELFF. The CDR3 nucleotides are TGCGCCAGCAGCCAAAACCGGGGACACCTCAGCGCCGGGGAGCTGTTTTTT.

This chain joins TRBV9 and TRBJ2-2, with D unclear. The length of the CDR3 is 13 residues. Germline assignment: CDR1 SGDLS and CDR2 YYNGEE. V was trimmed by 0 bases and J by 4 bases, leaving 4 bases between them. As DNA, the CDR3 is TGTGCCAGCAGCGTAGGGGTCACCGGGGAGCTGTTTTTT. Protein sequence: CASSVGVTGELFF.

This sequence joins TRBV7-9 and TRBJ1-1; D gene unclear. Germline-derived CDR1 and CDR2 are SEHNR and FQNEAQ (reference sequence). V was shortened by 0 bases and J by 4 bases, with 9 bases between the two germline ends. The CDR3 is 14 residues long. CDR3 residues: CASSLAMTGTEAFF. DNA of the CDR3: TGTGCCAGCAGCTTAGCGATGACGGGCACTGAAGCTTTCTTT. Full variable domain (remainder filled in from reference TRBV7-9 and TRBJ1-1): DTGVSQNPRHKITKRGQNVTFRCDPISEHNRLYWYRQTLGQGPEFLTYFQNEAQLEKSRLLSDRFSAERPKGSFSTLEIQRTEQGDSAMYLCASSLAMTGTEAFFGQGTRLTVV.

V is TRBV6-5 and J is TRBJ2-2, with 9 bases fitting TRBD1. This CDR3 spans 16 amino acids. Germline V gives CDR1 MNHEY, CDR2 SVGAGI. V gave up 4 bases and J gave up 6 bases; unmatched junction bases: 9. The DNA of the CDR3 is TGTGCCAGCAGTTTTCCGGGACAGGGTTCGGCCGGGGAGCTGTTTTTT. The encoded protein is CASSFPGQGSAGELFF.

CDR3 DNA: TGTGCCAGCAGCGGGGACAGGGGGGACTATGGCTACACCTTC. Translating gives CASSGDRGDYGYTF. The chain combines TRBV7-2 with TRBJ1-2, with 11 bases fitting TRBD1. The V gene end was trimmed by 5 bases and the J gene end by 3 bases; junction bases not matched to a gene: 2. Germline-derived CDR1 and CDR2 are SGHTA and FQGNSA. CDR3 length: 14 amino acids.

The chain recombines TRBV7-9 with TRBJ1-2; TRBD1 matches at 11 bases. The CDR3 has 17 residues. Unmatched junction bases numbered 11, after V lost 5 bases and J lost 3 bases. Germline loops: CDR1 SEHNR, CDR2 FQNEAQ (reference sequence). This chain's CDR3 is CASSHRHRDRGDYGYTF. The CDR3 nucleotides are TGTGCCAGCAGCCACCGACACCGGGACAGGGGGGACTATGGCTACACCTTC.

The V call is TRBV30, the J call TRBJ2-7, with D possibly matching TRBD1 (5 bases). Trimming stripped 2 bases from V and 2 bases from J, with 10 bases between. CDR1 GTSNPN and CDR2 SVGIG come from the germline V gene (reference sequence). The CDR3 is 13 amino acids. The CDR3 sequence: CAWSLGRAYEQYF. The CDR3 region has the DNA TGTGCCTGGAGTCTTGGCAGGGCCTACGAGCAGTACTTC.

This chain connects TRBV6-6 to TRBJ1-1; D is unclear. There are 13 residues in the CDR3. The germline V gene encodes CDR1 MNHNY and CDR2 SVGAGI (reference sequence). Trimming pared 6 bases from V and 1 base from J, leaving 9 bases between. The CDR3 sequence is CASRDGPNTEAFF. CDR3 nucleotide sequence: TGTGCCAGCAGAGACGGCCCGAACACTGAAGCTTTCTTT.

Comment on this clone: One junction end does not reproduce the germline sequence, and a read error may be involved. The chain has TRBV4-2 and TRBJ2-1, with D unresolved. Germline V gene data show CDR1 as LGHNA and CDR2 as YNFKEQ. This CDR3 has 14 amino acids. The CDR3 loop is CASSQDVYFNERFF. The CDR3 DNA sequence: TGTGCCAGCAGCCAAGATGTCTACTTCAATGAGCGGTTCTTC.

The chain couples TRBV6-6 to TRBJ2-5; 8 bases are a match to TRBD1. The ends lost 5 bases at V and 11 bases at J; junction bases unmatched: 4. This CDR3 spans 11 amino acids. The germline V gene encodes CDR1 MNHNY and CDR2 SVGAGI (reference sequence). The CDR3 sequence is CASSQRQGQYF. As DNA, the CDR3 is TGTGCCAGCAGTCAAAGACAGGGGCAGTACTTC.

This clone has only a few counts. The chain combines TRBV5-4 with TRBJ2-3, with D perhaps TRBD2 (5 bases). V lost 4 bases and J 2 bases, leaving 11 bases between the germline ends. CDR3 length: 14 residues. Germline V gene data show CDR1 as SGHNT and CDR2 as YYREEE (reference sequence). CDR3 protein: CASSRTGDTDTQYF. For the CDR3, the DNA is TGTGCCAGCAGCCGAACCGGGGACACAGATACGCAGTATTTT.

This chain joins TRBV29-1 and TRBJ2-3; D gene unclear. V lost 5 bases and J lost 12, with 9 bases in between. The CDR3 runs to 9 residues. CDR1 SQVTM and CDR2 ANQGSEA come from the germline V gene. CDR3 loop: CSVSNPQYF. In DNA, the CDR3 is TGCAGCGTTTCAAATCCCCAGTATTTT.

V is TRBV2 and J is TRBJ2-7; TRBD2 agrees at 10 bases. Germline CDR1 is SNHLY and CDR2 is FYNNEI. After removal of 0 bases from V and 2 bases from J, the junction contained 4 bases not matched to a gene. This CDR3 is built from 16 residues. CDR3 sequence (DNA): TGTGCCAGCAGTGAAGCGGCCGGGACTAGCGCCTACGAGCAGTACTTC. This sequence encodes CASSEAAGTSAYEQYF.

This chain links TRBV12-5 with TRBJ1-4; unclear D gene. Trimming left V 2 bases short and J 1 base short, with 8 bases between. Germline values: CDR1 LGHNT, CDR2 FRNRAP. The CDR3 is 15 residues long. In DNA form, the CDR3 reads TGTGCTAGTGGTTTGCCAGAGGGAACTAATGAAAAACTGTTTTTT. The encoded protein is CASGLPEGTNEKLFF.

The CDR3 region has the DNA TGTGCCAGCAGCTTAGGGGCAGCCCCCCACGAGCAGTACTTC. It codes for CASSLGAAPHEQYF. The chain has TRBV13 and TRBJ2-7; D is undetermined. The germline V gene has CDR1 PRHDT and CDR2 FYEKMQ (reference sequence). The CDR3 is 14 residues long. V shed 0 bases and J shed 5 bases, with 11 bases lying between them.

The CDR3 loop reads CASTGLAGGYNEQFF. CDR3 DNA sequence: TGTGCCAGCACTGGACTAGCGGGGGGCTACAATGAGCAGTTCTTC. The chain links TRBV6-1 to TRBJ2-1, with TRBD2 identical over 14 bases. The CDR3 length is 15 residues. In germline, CDR1 is MNHNS, CDR2 SASEGT. V shed 7 bases, J shed 3 bases, and the junction held 2 bases outside the gene matches.

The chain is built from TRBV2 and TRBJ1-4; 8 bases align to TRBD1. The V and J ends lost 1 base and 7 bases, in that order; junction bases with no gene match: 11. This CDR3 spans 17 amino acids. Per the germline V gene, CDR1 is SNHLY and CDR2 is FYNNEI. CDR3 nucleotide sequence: TGTGCCAGCAGTGAAGGGACAGGGTCATTGAGCGTTGAAAAACTGTTTTTT. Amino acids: CASSEGTGSLSVEKLFF.

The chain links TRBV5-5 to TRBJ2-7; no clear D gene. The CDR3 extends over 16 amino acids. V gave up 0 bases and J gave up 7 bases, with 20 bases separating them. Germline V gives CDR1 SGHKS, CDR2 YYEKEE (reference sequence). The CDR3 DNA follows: TGTGCCAGCAGCTTGGAGGCAGAGCCGCCCCGTCGGGAGCAGTACTTC. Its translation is CASSLEAEPPRREQYF.

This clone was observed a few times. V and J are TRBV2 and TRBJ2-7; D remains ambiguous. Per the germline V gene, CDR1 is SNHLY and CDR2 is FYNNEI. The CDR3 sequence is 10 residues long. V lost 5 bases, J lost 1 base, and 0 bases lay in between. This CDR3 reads CASSSYEQYF. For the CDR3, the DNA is TGTGCCAGCAGTTCCTACGAGCAGTACTTC.

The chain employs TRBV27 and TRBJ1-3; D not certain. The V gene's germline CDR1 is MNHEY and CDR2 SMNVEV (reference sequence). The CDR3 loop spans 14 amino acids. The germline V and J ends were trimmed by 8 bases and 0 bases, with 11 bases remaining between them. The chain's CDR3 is CASRRLASGNTIYF. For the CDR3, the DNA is TGTGCCAGCCGTAGACTGGCCTCTGGAAACACCATATATTTT.

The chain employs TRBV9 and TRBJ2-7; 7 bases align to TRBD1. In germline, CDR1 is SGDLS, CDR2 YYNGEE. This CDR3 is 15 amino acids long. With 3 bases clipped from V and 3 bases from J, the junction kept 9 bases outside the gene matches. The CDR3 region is CASSATGTAVYEQYF. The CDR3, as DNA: TGTGCCAGCAGCGCGACCGGGACAGCGGTCTACGAGCAGTACTTC. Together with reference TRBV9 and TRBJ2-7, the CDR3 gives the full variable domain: DSGVTQTPKHLITATGQRVTLRCSPRSGDLSVYWYQQSLDQGLQFLIQYYNGEERAKGNILERFSAQQFPDLHSELNLSSLELGDSALYFCASSATGTAVYEQYFGPGTRLTVT.

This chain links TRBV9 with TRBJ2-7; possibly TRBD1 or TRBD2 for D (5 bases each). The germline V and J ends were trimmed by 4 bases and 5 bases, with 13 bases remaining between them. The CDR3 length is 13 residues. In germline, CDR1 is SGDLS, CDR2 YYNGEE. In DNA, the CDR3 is TGTGCCAGCAGCTTAGGGGCGGGCGACGAGCAGTACTTC. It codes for CASSLGAGDEQYF.

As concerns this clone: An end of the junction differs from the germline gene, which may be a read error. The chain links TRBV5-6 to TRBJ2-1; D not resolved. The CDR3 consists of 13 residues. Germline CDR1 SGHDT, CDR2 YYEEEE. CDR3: CASSLGAFGQRIF. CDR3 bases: TGTGCCAGCAGCTTGGGGGCCTTTGGGCAGAGGATCTTC.

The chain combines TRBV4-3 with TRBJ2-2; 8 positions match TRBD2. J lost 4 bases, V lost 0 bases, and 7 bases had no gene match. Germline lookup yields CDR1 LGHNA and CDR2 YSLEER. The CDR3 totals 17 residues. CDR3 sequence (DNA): TGCGCCAGCAGCCAAGATCCCGGGACTAGACGCACCGGGGAGCTGTTTTTT. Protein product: CASSQDPGTRRTGELFF.